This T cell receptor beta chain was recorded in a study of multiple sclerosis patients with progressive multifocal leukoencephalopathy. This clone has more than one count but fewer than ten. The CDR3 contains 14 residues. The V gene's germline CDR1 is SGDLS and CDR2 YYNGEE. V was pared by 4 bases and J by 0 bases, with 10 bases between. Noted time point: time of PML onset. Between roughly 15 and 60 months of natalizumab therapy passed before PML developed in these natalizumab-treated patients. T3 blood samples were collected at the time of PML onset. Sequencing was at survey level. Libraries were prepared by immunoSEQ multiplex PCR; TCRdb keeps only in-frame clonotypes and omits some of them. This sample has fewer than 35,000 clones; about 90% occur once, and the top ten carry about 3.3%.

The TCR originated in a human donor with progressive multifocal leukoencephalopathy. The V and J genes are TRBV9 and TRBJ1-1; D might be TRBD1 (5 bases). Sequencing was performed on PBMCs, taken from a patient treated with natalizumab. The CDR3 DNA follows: TGTGCCAGCAGCCTGGGACCTATGAACACTGAAGCTTTCTTT. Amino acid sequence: CASSLGPMNTEAFF.